These 17 T cell receptor beta chains originate from one sample sequenced in a study of T cell responses to AZD1222 COVID-19 vaccine. Data came from immunoSEQ multiplex PCR; TCRdb stores just in-frame clones and leaves some out. The profile shows about 35,000 clones, roughly 90% of them singletons. Specimen: peripheral blood, collected on day 0 of AZD1222 vaccination. These receptors came from an adult in good health.

This chain joins TRBV18 and TRBJ2-5, with 8 bases matching TRBD1. After removal of 5 bases from V and 4 bases from J, the junction contained 3 bases not matched to a gene. The germline V gene has CDR1 KGHSH and CDR2 LQKENI. The CDR3 runs to 13 residues. The CDR3 region is CASSSQGGETQYF. The CDR3 bases are TGTGCCAGCTCATCACAGGGGGGAGAGACCCAGTACTTC.

The chain links TRBV11-2 to TRBJ2-7, with D maybe TRBD1 (6 bases). This CDR3 is 12 amino acids long. Germline V CDR1 and CDR2: SGHAT, FQNNGV. With 4 bases removed from V and 5 bases from J, the gap between germline ends came to 9 bases. The CDR3 bases are TGTGCCAGCAGCTATACAGGGAACGAGCAGTACTTC. This gives the protein CASSYTGNEQYF.

The chain links TRBV10-2 to TRBJ2-7, with D unclear. The CDR3 is 10 residues long. The germline V gene encodes CDR1 WSHSY and CDR2 SAAADI. Trimming shortened V by 8 bases and J by 3 bases, and 5 bases separated the two germline ends. The CDR3 nucleotides read TGCGCCAGCGGAGACTACGAGCAGTACTTC. Its translation: CASGDYEQYF.

The chain joins TRBV28 to TRBJ2-7; no firm D call. The CDR3 spans 12 residues. V lost 6 bases and J lost 5, with 11 bases in between. The germline V gene has CDR1 MDHEN and CDR2 SYDVKM. CDR3 sequence: CASRPSRDEQYF. CDR3 DNA sequence: TGTGCCAGCAGGCCTTCCCGCGACGAGCAGTACTTC. Full variable domain (outside the CDR3, taken from reference TRBV28 and TRBJ2-7): DVKVTQSSRYLVKRTGEKVFLECVQDMDHENMFWYRQDPGLGLRLIYFSYDVKMKEKGDIPEGYSVSREKKERFSLILESASTNQTSMYLCASRPSRDEQYFGPGTRLTVT.

The chain employs TRBV7-2 and TRBJ1-3, with unresolved D. This CDR3 is built from 13 residues. Germline V gene lookup returns CDR1 SGHTA and CDR2 FQGNSA. The ends were cut back, 5 bases at V and 3 bases at J, with 8 bases in the middle. The CDR3 here is CASSPEDGNTIYF. CDR3 nucleotides: TGTGCCAGCAGCCCGGAAGATGGAAACACCATATATTTT.

The chain links TRBV5-1 to TRBJ1-2; no clear D gene. Germline CDR1 is SGHRS and CDR2 is YFSETQ. The CDR3 contains 13 residues. V was trimmed by 4 bases and J by 6 bases, leaving 13 bases between them. This CDR3 reads CASSLLGPDGYTF. CDR3 bases: TGCGCCAGCAGCCTTCTAGGGCCGGATGGCTACACCTTC.

This rearrangement joins TRBV20-1 to TRBJ1-1; D is undetermined. This CDR3 spans 13 amino acids. Germline assignment: CDR1 DFQATT and CDR2 SNEGSKA (reference sequence). V lost 3 bases and J 2 bases, leaving 10 bases between the germline ends. The CDR3 loop is CSASRQRNTEAFF. The CDR3 DNA follows: TGCAGTGCTAGTAGGCAGAGAAACACTGAAGCTTTCTTT.

This clone was observed once. This rearrangement joins TRBV28 to TRBJ1-5; the D gene is possibly TRBD1 (6 bases). Germline V CDR1 and CDR2: MDHEN, SYDVKM. Trimming took 4 bases from V and 2 from J, leaving 24 bases between them. The CDR3 is 19 residues long. CDR3 sequence reads: CASSSPGAPGGAGNQPQHF. Here the CDR3 DNA reads TGTGCCAGCAGTTCACCTGGCGCCCCGGGGGGCGCGGGCAATCAGCCCCAGCATTTT.

V is TRBV27 and J is TRBJ1-4; 7 positions agree with TRBD1. The CDR3 consists of 14 residues. The J segment lost 7 bases and the V segment lost 4 bases, leaving 6 bases of the junction unmatched. Germline loops: CDR1 MNHEY, CDR2 SMNVEV (reference sequence). Written as DNA, the CDR3 is TGTGCCAGCAGTTCGGGACAGCTTCTTGAAAAACTGTTTTTT. Amino acid sequence: CASSSGQLLEKLFF.

The chain combines TRBV7-6 with TRBJ2-3; 12 bases line up with TRBD2. This CDR3 contains 16 residues. Trimming cost V 6 bases and J 0 bases; bases outside gene matches: 4. Germline CDR1 reads SGHVS; CDR2 reads FNYEAQ. For the CDR3, the DNA is TGTGCCAGCAGTTGGACTAGCGGGACTAGCACAGATACGCAGTATTTT. It translates to CASSWTSGTSTDTQYF.

The genes are TRBV7-2 and TRBJ2-4; no definite D call. In germline, CDR1 is SGHTA, CDR2 FQGNSA. Between the trimmed V and J ends, which lost 4 bases and 7 bases, there was a span of 23 bases. This CDR3 is 17 amino acids long. The chain's CDR3 is CASSSREFPSLPNIQYF. The CDR3 region has the DNA TGTGCCAGCAGCTCCCGAGAATTCCCCTCCCTCCCGAACATTCAGTACTTC.

This rearrangement joins TRBV10-3 to TRBJ1-3; TRBD1 matches at 7 bases. Germline V gives CDR1 ENHRY, CDR2 SYGVKD. This CDR3 spans 16 amino acids. V lost 6 bases and J lost 0; bases outside the gene matches: 8. The CDR3 DNA reads as TGTGCCATCAGCGGGAAGGACAGGCACTCTGGAAACACCATATATTTT. It yields the protein CAISGKDRHSGNTIYF.

This clone was observed once. The chain combines TRBV27 with TRBJ1-4; D gene unclear. Per germline, CDR1 MNHEY and CDR2 SMNVEV (reference sequence). Trimming stripped 3 bases from V and 6 bases from J, with 8 bases between. The CDR3 is made up of 13 amino acids. The CDR3 bases are TGTGCCAGCAGTTTTCAGCCTGATGAAAAACTGTTTTTT. Protein product: CASSFQPDEKLFF. Filled out from reference TRBV27 and TRBJ1-4, the complete variable domain reads EAQVTQNPRYLITVTGKKLTVTCSQNMNHEYMSWYRQDPGLGLRQIYYSMNVEVTDKGDVPEGYKVSRKEKRNFPLILESPSPNQTSLYFCASSFQPDEKLFFGSGTQLSVL.

This clone has a handful of counts. The chain recombines TRBV19 with TRBJ2-3; D is undetermined. This CDR3 region has 15 residues. The germline V gene has CDR1 LNHDA and CDR2 SQIVND (reference sequence). V was cut by 3 bases and J by 0 bases, with 10 bases left in between. In nucleotides, the CDR3 is TGTGCCAGTAGTATCCTAGTTGCTAGCACAGATACGCAGTATTTT. Protein product: CASSILVASTDTQYF.

The chain links TRBV2 to TRBJ1-1; D is uncertain. Trimming pared 6 bases from V and 4 bases from J, leaving 6 bases between. Germline V gene data show CDR1 as SNHLY and CDR2 as FYNNEI. The CDR3 consists of 11 residues. The CDR3 here is CASRGGTEAFF. CDR3 DNA: TGTGCCAGCAGAGGTGGCACTGAAGCTTTCTTT.

V is TRBV12-3 or TRBV12-4 and J is TRBJ1-2, with a tentative D call TRBD1 (5 bases). Trimming pared 2 bases from V and 13 bases from J, leaving 14 bases between. The CDR3 consists of 12 residues. The CDR3 sequence: CASSLRTTRATF. The DNA for the CDR3 is TGTGCCAGCAGTTTAAGGACAACTCGGGCCACCTTC.

The chain combines TRBV7-3 with TRBJ1-1; D uncertain. This CDR3 has 13 residues. V shed 5 bases and J shed 1 base, with 8 bases lying between them. CDR1 SGHTA and CDR2 FQGTGA come from the germline V gene. In nucleotides, the CDR3 is TGTGCCAGCAGCCCGGACTCGAACACTGAAGCTTTCTTT. Residues: CASSPDSNTEAFF.